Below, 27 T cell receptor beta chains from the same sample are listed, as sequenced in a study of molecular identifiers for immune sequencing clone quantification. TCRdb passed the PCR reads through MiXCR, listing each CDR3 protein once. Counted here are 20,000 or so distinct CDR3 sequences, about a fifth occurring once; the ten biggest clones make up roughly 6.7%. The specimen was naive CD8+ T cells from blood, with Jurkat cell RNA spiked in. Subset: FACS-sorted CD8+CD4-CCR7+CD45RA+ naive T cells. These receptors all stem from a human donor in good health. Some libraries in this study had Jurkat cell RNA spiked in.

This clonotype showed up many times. CDR3 residues: CASSPGTNNEQFF. In DNA form, the CDR3 reads TGTGCCAGCAGTCCTGGGACAAACAATGAGCAGTTCTTC. The chain combines TRBV28 with TRBJ2-1; D possibly corresponds to TRBD1 (6 bases). V gave up 5 bases and J gave up 5 bases, with 10 bases separating them. The CDR3 is made up of 13 amino acids. Germline CDR1 is MDHEN and CDR2 is SYDVKM.

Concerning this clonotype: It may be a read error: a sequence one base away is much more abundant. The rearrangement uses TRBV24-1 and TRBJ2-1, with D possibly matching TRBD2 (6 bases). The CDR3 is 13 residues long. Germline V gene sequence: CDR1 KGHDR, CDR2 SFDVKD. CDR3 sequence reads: CATRNGGFNERFF. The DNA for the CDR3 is TGTGCCACCAGGAATGGGGGGTTTAATGAGCGGTTCTTC.

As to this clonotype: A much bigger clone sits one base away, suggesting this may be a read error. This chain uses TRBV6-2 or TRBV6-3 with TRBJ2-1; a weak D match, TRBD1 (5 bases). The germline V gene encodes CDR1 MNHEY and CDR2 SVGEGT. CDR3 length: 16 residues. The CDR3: CAGSYSWSGKPSEQFF. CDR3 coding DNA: TGTGCCGGCAGTTACTCGTGGTCAGGGAAGCCCAGTGAGCAGTTCTTC.

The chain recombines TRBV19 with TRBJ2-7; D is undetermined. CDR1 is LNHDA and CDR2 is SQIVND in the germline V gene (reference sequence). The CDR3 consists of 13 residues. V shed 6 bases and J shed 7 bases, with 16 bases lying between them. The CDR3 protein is CASRLTSTGEQYF. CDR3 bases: TGTGCCAGTAGACTAACTTCTACTGGGGAGCAGTACTTC.

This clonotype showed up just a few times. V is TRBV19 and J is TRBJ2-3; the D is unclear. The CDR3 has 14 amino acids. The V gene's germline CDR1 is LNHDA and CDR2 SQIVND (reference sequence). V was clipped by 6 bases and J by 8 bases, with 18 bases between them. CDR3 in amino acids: CASSPPGGASTQYF. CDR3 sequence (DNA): TGTGCCAGTAGCCCCCCCGGCGGAGCGAGTACGCAGTATTTT.

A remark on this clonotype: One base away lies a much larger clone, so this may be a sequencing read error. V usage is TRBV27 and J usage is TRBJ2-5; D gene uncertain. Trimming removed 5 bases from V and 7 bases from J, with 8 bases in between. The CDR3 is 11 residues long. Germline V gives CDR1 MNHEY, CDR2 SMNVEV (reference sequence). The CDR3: CASSPLRTQYF. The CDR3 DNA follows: TGTGCCAGCAGTCCCCTGAGGACCCAGTACTTC.

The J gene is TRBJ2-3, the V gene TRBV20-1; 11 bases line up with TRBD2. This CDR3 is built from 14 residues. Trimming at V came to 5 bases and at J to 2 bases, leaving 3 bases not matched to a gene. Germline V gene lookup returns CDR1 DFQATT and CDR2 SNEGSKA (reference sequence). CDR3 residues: CSAPGLADTDTQYF. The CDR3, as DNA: TGCAGTGCTCCGGGACTAGCGGACACAGATACGCAGTATTTT.

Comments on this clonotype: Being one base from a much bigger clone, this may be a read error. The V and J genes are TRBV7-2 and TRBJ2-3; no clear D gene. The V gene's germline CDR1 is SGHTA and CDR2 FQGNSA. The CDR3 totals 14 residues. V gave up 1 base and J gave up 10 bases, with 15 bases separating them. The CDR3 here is CASSLEVRRDAQYF. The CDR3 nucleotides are TGTGCCAGCAGCTTAGAGGTCCGAAGGGATGCGCAGTATTTT.

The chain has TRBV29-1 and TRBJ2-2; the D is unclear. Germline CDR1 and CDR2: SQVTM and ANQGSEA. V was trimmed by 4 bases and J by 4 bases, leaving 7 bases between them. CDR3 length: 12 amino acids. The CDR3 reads CSVALFTGELFF. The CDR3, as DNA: TGCAGCGTTGCCCTTTTCACCGGGGAGCTGTTTTTT.

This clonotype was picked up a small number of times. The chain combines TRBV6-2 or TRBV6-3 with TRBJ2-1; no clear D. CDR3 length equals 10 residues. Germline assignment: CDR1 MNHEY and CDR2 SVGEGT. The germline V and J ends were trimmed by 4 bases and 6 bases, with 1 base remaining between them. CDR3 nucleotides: TGTGCCAGCAGTTCCAATGAGCAGTTCTTC. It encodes CASSSNEQFF.

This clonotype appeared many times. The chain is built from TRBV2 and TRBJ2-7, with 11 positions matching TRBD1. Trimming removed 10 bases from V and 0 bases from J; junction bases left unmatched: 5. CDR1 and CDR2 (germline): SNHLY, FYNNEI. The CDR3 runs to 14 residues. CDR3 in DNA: TGTGCCACTGGCGGGACAGGGGGCTCCTACGAGCAGTACTTC. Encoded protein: CATGGTGGSYEQYF.

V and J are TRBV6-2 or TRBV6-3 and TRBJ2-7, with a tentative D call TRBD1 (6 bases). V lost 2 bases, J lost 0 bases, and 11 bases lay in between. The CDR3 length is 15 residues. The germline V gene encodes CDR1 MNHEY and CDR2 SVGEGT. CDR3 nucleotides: TGTGCCAGCAGTTACCCGGACAGAACCTCCTACGAGCAGTACTTC. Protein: CASSYPDRTSYEQYF.

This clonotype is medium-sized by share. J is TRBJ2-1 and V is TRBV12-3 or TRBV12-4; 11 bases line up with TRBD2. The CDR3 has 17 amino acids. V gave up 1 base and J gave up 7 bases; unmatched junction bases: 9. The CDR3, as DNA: TGTGCCAGCAGTTTAGTCATGACTAGCGGGAAAGCGAATGAGCAGTTCTTC. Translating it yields CASSLVMTSGKANEQFF.

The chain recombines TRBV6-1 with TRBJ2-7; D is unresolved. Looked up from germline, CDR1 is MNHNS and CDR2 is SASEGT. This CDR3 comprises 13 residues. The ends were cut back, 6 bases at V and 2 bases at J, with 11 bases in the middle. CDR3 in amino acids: CASSVRPTYEQYF. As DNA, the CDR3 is TGTGCCAGCAGCGTCCGCCCAACCTACGAGCAGTACTTC.

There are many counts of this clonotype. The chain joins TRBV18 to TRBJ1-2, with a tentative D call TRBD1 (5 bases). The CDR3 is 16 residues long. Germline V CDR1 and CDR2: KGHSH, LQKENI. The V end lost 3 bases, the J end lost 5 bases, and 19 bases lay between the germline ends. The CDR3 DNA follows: TGTGCCAGCTCACCCGCTTGGGACGGTGAGAAATATGGCTACACCTTC. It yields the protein CASSPAWDGEKYGYTF. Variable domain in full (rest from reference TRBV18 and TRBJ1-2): NAGVMQNPRHLVRRRGQEARLRCSPMKGHSHVYWYRQLPEEGLKFMVYLQKENIIDESGMPKERFSAEFPKEGPSILRIQQVVRGDSAAYFCASSPAWDGEKYGYTFGSGTRLTVV.

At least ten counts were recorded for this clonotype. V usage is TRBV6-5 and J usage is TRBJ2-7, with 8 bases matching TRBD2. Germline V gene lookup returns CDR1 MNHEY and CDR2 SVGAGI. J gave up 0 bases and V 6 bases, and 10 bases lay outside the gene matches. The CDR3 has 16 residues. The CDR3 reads CASSPTRGGISYEQYF. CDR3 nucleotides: TGTGCCAGCAGCCCCACCCGGGGGGGGATCTCCTACGAGCAGTACTTC.

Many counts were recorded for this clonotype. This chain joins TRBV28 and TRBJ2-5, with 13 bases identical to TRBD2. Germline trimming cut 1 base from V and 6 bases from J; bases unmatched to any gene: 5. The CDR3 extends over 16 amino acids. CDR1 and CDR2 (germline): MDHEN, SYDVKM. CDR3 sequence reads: CASSLLTSGRRKTQYF. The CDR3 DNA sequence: TGTGCCAGCAGTTTATTGACTAGCGGGAGGAGGAAGACCCAGTACTTC.

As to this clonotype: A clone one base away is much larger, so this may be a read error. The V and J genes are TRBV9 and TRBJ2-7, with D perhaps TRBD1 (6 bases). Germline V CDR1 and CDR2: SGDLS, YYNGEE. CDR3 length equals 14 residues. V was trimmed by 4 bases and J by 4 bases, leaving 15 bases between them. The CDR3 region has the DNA TGTGCCAGCAGCACTGGACAGAGGGGATACGAGCAGTACTTC. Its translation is CASSTGQRGYEQYF.

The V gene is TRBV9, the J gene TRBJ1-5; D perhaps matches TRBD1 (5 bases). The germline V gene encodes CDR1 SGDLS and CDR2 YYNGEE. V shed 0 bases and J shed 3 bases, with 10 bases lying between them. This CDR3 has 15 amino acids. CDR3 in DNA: TGTGCCAGCAGCGTAGAAGGGGCCACCAATCAGCCCCAGCATTTT. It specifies CASSVEGATNQPQHF.

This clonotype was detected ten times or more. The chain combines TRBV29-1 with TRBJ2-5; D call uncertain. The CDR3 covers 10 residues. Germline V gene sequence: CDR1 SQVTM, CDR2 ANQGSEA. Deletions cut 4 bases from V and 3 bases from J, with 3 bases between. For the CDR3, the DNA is TGCAGCGTTGTTAAAGAGACCCAGTACTTC. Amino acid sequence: CSVVKETQYF.

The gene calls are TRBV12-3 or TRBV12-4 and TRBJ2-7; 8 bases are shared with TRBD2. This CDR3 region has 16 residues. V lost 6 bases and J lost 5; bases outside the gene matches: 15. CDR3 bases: TGTGCCAGCAGCGTCCGGGCAGCGGGAGTATCAAACGAGCAGTACTTC. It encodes CASSVRAAGVSNEQYF.

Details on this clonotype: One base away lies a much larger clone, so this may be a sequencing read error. CDR3 amino acids: CAGTFQGQGAMLLGANVLTF. The CDR3, as DNA: TGTGCCGGCACGTTCCAGGGACAGGGGGCTATGCTCTTGGGGGCCAACGTCCTGACTTTC. This chain uses TRBV6-2 or TRBV6-3 with TRBJ2-6, with 12 positions matching TRBD1. The CDR3 spans 20 residues. V was pared by 11 bases and J by 4 bases, with 21 bases of the junction left unmatched. Germline CDR1 and CDR2: MNHEY and SVGEGT.

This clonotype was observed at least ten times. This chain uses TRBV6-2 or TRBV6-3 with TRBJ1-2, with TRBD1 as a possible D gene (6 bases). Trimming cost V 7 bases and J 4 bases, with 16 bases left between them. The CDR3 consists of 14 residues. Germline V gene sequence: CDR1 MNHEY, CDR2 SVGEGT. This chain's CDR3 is CASTPQGSSYGYTF. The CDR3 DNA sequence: TGTGCCAGCACCCCACAGGGATCTTCCTATGGCTACACCTTC.

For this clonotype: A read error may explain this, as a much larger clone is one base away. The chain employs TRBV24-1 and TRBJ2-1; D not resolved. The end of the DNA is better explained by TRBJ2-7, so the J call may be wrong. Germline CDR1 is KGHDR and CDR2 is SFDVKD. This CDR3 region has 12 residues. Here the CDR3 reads CATSMSAHEQYF. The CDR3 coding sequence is TGTGCCACCAGTATGTCAGCGCATGAGCAGTACTTC.

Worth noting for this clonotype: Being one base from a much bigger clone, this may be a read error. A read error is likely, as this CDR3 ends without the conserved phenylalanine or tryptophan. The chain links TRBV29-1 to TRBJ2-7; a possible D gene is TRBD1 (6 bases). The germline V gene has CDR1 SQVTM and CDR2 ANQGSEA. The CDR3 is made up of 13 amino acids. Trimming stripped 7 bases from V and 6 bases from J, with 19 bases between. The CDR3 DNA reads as TGCAGCGCCCTGACAGGTACCCTTACCGAGCAGTACTAC. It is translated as CSALTGTLTEQYY.

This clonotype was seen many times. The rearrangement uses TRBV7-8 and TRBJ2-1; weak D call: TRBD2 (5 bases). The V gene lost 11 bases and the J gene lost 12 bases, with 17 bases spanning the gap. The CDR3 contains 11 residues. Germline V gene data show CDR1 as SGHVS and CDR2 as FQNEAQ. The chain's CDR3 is CAVAGPEGQFF. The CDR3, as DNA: TGTGCCGTAGCTGGTCCAGAGGGGCAGTTCTTC.

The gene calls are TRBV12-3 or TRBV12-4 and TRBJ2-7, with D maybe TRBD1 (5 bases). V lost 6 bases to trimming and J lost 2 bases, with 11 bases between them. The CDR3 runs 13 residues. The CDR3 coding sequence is TGTGCCAGCAGATCGGACACTGCCTACGAGCAGTACTTC. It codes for CASRSDTAYEQYF.